This TCR beta chain is from a study of spatial heterogeneity in lung cancer. Study conclusions and caveats: Counts of expanded intratumoral alpha and beta TCRs tracked tumor mutation counts.

As for time point: sample taken at primary tumor resection. V lost 2 bases to trimming and J lost 6 bases; unmatched junction nucleotides: 4. Per the germline V gene, CDR1 is KGHSH and CDR2 is LQKENI. The CDR3 is 16 residues long. TCRdb analysed the 5' RACE reads with MiXCR anew, one entry per CDR3 protein. The table has about 17,000 distinct CDR3 sequences, 6.2% seen once. A word on this clonotype: What it recognizes is unknown. The library was designed around alpha chains, so this beta chain is a stray read whose abundance carries little weight.

The receptor comes from a male donor with early-stage non-small cell lung cancer. The starting material was lung tumor tissue, obtained at surgery. V and J are TRBV18 and TRBJ2-2; 12 bases agree with TRBD1. The DNA of the CDR3 is TGTGCCAGCTCACCAGGGACAGGGGGCATTGCCGGGGAGCTGTTTTTT. It yields the protein CASSPGTGGIAGELFF. The full variable domain, in which reference TRBV18 and TRBJ2-2 provide the parts outside the CDR3, is NAGVMQNPRHLVRRRGQEARLRCSPMKGHSHVYWYRQLPEEGLKFMVYLQKENIIDESGMPKERFSAEFPKEGPSILRIQQVVRGDSAAYFCASSPGTGGIAGELFFGEGSRLTVL.